The 26 T cell receptor beta chains below all came from one sample that was sequenced in a study of shared clonotypes between healthy human individuals. CD8 cells regarded as naive lacked CD45RO, were positively chosen for CCR7, and omitted terminally differentiated effector memory CD45RA+ cells. Measured with immunoSEQ multiplex PCR; TCRdb has only the in-frame clones, and not every one. The table records millions of clones, over 85% of them present only once. The sequenced sample consisted of naive CD8+ T cells sorted from blood. The receptors derive from a man between 18 and 29 years old in good health.

Worth noting for this clone: Other DNA sequences in the sample encode the same CDR3. This chain joins TRBV30 and TRBJ1-1; possible D gene TRBD1, 5 bases. V lost 0 bases and J 0 bases, leaving 8 bases between the germline ends. The CDR3 covers 14 residues. Germline assignment: CDR1 GTSNPN and CDR2 SVGIG (reference sequence). As DNA, the CDR3 is TGTGCCTGGAGTGTACCAGGGCTGAACACTGAAGCTTTCTTT. It yields the protein CAWSVPGLNTEAFF.

A word on this clone: The identical CDR3 is also encoded by other nucleotide sequences in the sample. J is TRBJ2-3 and V is TRBV27; D is unclear. This CDR3 has 13 residues. V gave up 3 bases and J gave up 3 bases, with 7 bases separating them. The germline V gene encodes CDR1 MNHEY and CDR2 SMNVEV (reference sequence). The chain's CDR3 is CASSFALTDTQYF. The CDR3 nucleotides are TGTGCCAGCAGTTTTGCCCTTACAGATACGCAGTATTTT.

V and J are TRBV4-1 and TRBJ1-6; the D is unclear. V was clipped by 0 bases and J by 11 bases, with 17 bases between them. CDR3 length equals 16 residues. Germline V gene lookup returns CDR1 MGHRA and CDR2 YSYEKL. The CDR3 here is CASSQEVRVKGTPLHF. Written as DNA, the CDR3 is TGCGCCAGCAGCCAAGAGGTCCGGGTGAAAGGCACACCCCTCCACTTT.

The J gene is TRBJ2-3, the V gene TRBV9; tentatively, D is TRBD2 (5 bases). The CDR3 spans 15 residues. The germline V gene has CDR1 SGDLS and CDR2 YYNGEE. The V gene lost 5 bases and the J gene lost 1 base, with 14 bases spanning the gap. The CDR3 loop is CASSLMTGGTDTQYF. CDR3 in DNA: TGTGCCAGCAGTCTAATGACCGGGGGCACAGATACGCAGTATTTT.

Comment on this clone: This sample includes further DNA sequences coding for the same CDR3. The CDR3 DNA sequence: TGTGCTAGTGGTTTGGACGGGTACGAGCAGTACTTC. This translates into CASGLDGYEQYF. J is TRBJ2-7 and V is TRBV12-5, with D hard to call. In germline, CDR1 is LGHNT, CDR2 FRNRAP. The CDR3 is 12 residues long. The V end lost 1 base, the J end lost 4 bases, and 5 bases lay between the germline ends.

As to this clone: The junction and the germline gene differ at one end; a read error may be behind it. The chain is built from TRBV5-8 and TRBJ1-3; D gene ambiguous. The CDR3 runs to 14 residues. Germline loops: CDR1 SGHTS, CDR2 YDEGEE. The CDR3 DNA reads TGTGCCAGCAGTTTGGTGGGAGGTACAAACACCATATATTTT. It specifies CASSLVGGTNTIYF. Drawing the rest from reference TRBV5-8 and TRBJ1-3, the complete variable domain is EAGVTQSPTHLIKTRGQQATLRCSPISGHTSVYWYQQALGLGLQFLLWYDEGEERNRGNFPPRFSGRQFPNYSSELNVNALELEDSALYLCASSLVGGTNTIYFGEGSWLTVV.

The rearrangement uses TRBV28 and TRBJ1-3; D is undetermined. Germline V gene lookup returns CDR1 MDHEN and CDR2 SYDVKM. The V and J ends lost 1 base and 4 bases respectively, with 14 bases between them. The CDR3 runs 16 residues. CDR3 protein: CASSLLGGDRGNTIYF. CDR3 nucleotide sequence: TGTGCCAGCAGTTTATTAGGAGGCGACCGAGGAAACACCATATATTTT.

This clone was seen just once. CDR3 protein: CASSGTSGANTGELFF. CDR3 bases: TGTGCCAGCAGCGGAACTAGCGGTGCGAACACCGGGGAGCTGTTTTTT. This rearrangement joins TRBV13 to TRBJ2-2; 8 bases agree with TRBD2. Trimming removed 5 bases from V and 0 bases from J; junction bases left unmatched: 5. The CDR3 sequence is 16 residues long. The germline V gene encodes CDR1 PRHDT and CDR2 FYEKMQ (reference sequence). The complete variable domain, with remaining parts taken from reference TRBV13 and TRBJ2-2, reads AAGVIQSPRHLIKEKRETATLKCYPIPRHDTVYWYQQGPGQDPQFLISFYEKMQSDKGSIPDRFSAQQFSDYHSELNMSSLELGDSALYFCASSGTSGANTGELFFGEGSRLTVL.

The chain links TRBV15 to TRBJ2-5; TRBD1 matches at 8 bases. J was trimmed by 2 bases and V by 3 bases; bases with no gene match: 5. The CDR3 has 15 residues. Germline CDR1 LNHNV, CDR2 YYDKDF (reference sequence). CDR3 sequence (DNA): TGTGCCACCAGCAGCGTGGACAGGGATCAAGAGACCCAGTACTTC. This codes for CATSSVDRDQETQYF.

The chain recombines TRBV7-2 with TRBJ1-2; tentatively, D is TRBD1 (6 bases). The germline V gene encodes CDR1 SGHTA and CDR2 FQGNSA. The ends were cut back, 4 bases at V and 6 bases at J, with 21 bases in the middle. The CDR3 is made up of 16 amino acids. CDR3 nucleotide sequence: TGTGCCAGCAGCTCAGCTCGGGGGCAGAGACCTGATGGCTACACCTTC. It translates to CASSSARGQRPDGYTF.

The CDR3 sequence: CASSLGQTLKTQYF. CDR3 bases: TGCGCCAGCAGCTTGGGACAGACCCTAAAGACCCAGTACTTC. The chain has TRBV5-1 and TRBJ2-5, with D perhaps TRBD1 (5 bases). Trimming cost V 0 bases and J 6 bases, with 12 bases left between them. The length of the CDR3 is 14 residues. CDR1 and CDR2 from the germline V gene are SGHRS and YFSETQ.

The chain joins TRBV4-1 to TRBJ2-3; 10 positions match TRBD2. Germline loops: CDR1 MGHRA, CDR2 YSYEKL. V gave up 6 bases and J gave up 3 bases; unmatched junction bases: 6. CDR3 size: 15 residues. The DNA for the CDR3 is TGCGCCAGCAGTCGCTCTAGCGGGAGTACAGATACGCAGTATTTT. It translates to CASSRSSGSTDTQYF.

The V gene is TRBV4-2, the J gene TRBJ2-2; perhaps TRBD2 as D (5 bases). The CDR3 loop spans 15 amino acids. Germline CDR1 reads LGHNA; CDR2 reads YNFKEQ. V was trimmed by 0 bases and J by 4 bases, leaving 9 bases between them. This CDR3 is CASSQEEVITGELFF. The CDR3, as DNA: TGTGCCAGCAGCCAAGAGGAGGTGATCACCGGGGAGCTGTTTTTT.

Points on this clone: This specimen includes other DNA sequences encoding the same CDR3. V and J are TRBV27 and TRBJ2-3; D may be TRBD2 (5 bases). Germline CDR1 reads MNHEY; CDR2 reads SMNVEV (reference sequence). The ends were cut back, 4 bases at V and 0 bases at J, with 11 bases in the middle. The CDR3 sequence is 15 residues long. The CDR3: CASSSRDSSTDTQYF. The CDR3 nucleotides read TGTGCCAGCAGTTCACGGGATTCTAGCACAGATACGCAGTATTTT.

As regards this clone: Germline and junction disagree at one end, which may indicate a read error. The V gene is TRBV6-5, the J gene TRBJ2-7, with D unresolved. The CDR3 runs to 14 residues. Per the germline V gene, CDR1 is MNHEY and CDR2 is SVGAGI. CDR3 sequence: CASSNSGDSYEQYF. Written as DNA, the CDR3 is TGTGCCAGCAGTAACTCTGGGGACTCCTACGAGCAGTACTTC.

In regard to this clone: The sample carries other DNA sequences with the same CDR3. This rearrangement joins TRBV6-5 to TRBJ1-1; D is possibly TRBD1 (5 bases). CDR1 is MNHEY, CDR2 SVGAGI, per germline. The CDR3 has 14 amino acids. V lost 2 bases, J lost 3 bases, and 10 bases lay in between. In nucleotides, the CDR3 is TGTGCCAGCAGTTACCGGGGCGGTGACACTGAAGCTTTCTTT. Its translation is CASSYRGGDTEAFF.

This CDR3 reads CASSLAAERPTYEQYF. CDR3 in DNA: TGTGCCAGCAGCTTGGCCGCTGAACGACCCACCTACGAGCAGTACTTC. The chain joins TRBV5-4 to TRBJ2-7; D gene uncertain. Germline lookup yields CDR1 SGHNT and CDR2 YYREEE (reference sequence). V was clipped by 0 bases and J by 2 bases, with 15 bases between them. This CDR3 spans 16 amino acids.

As to this clone: At the DNA level, this CDR3 is encoded by other sequences in the same sample as well. The V gene is TRBV10-2, the J gene TRBJ2-5; D gene uncertain. V shed 4 bases and J shed 4 bases, with 4 bases lying between them. The CDR3 loop spans 11 amino acids. CDR1 is WSHSY, CDR2 SAAADI, per germline. The CDR3 loop is CASSVGETQYF. The CDR3 DNA follows: TGCGCCAGCAGTGTAGGAGAGACCCAGTACTTC.

This clone was seen a single time. The chain combines TRBV6-1 with TRBJ1-5; TRBD1 aligns across 9 bases. The CDR3 length is 15 residues. CDR1 is MNHNS, CDR2 SASEGT, per germline. Unmatched junction bases numbered 10, after V lost 7 bases and J lost 6 bases. The CDR3 sequence: CASTPDRGLGQPQHF. The CDR3 DNA reads as TGTGCCAGCACCCCGGACAGGGGATTGGGTCAGCCCCAGCATTTT.

This clone was detected once. The CDR3 region is CASSVMGGSEQYF. The CDR3 nucleotides read TGCGCCAGCAGTGTTATGGGTGGGAGTGAGCAGTACTTC. This chain links TRBV10-2 with TRBJ2-7, with D perhaps matching TRBD2 (5 bases). This CDR3 has 13 amino acids. V was trimmed by 4 bases and J by 7 bases, leaving 14 bases between them. Germline CDR1 and CDR2: WSHSY and SAAADI.

Comment on this clone: This CDR3 is also generated by other DNA sequences in the sample. The genes are TRBV30 and TRBJ2-5, with D perhaps given as TRBD1 or TRBD2 (5 bases each). V lost 2 bases and J lost 3, with 10 bases in between. The germline CDR1 and CDR2 sequences are GTSNPN and SVGIG (reference sequence). The CDR3 extends over 13 amino acids. CDR3 amino acids: CAWSSGTEETQYF. CDR3 DNA: TGTGCCTGGAGTTCCGGGACCGAAGAGACCCAGTACTTC.

The CDR3 region is CASSQDLPGETYEQYF. The CDR3 nucleotides read TGCGCCAGCAGCCAAGATCTGCCGGGAGAGACCTACGAGCAGTACTTC. The chain links TRBV4-3 to TRBJ2-7, with D possibly being TRBD2 (6 bases). V lost 0 bases to trimming and J lost 2 bases, with 14 bases between them. This CDR3 is built from 16 residues. The germline V gene encodes CDR1 LGHNA and CDR2 YSLEER.

The chain combines TRBV12-5 with TRBJ2-7, with D perhaps matching TRBD2 (6 bases). CDR3 length equals 13 residues. The germline gives CDR1 LGHNT, CDR2 FRNRAP. V was clipped by 7 bases and J by 7 bases, with 17 bases between them. This CDR3 is CASAQTSMGEQYF. As DNA, the CDR3 is TGTGCTAGTGCCCAGACTAGTATGGGGGAGCAGTACTTC.

In its sample, this clone was seen once. The chain combines TRBV4-3 with TRBJ1-1; tentative D call: TRBD1 (6 bases). V lost 1 base and J lost 4, with 10 bases in between. The V gene's germline CDR1 is LGHNA and CDR2 YSLEER. CDR3 length: 14 residues. CDR3 protein: CASSQVGGTTEAFF. The CDR3 DNA sequence: TGCGCCAGCAGCCAAGTAGGGGGGACCACTGAAGCTTTCTTT.

V usage is TRBV7-9 and J usage is TRBJ2-7; perhaps TRBD1 as D (6 bases). CDR1 and CDR2 (germline): SEHNR, FQNEAQ (reference sequence). Trimming removed 4 bases from V and 5 bases from J, with 12 bases in between. The CDR3 covers 13 residues. The CDR3 nucleotides are TGTGCCAGCAGCTCCCAGGGGAACCACGAGCAGTACTTC. Encoded protein: CASSSQGNHEQYF.

The chain combines TRBV7-3 with TRBJ2-7, with 7 nucleotides matching TRBD2. Germline values: CDR1 SGHTA, CDR2 FQGTGA. The CDR3 contains 14 residues. The ends lost 1 base at V and 5 bases at J; junction bases unmatched: 5. CDR3 amino acids: CASSLIGRGDEQYF. In DNA, the CDR3 is TGTGCCAGCAGCTTAATTGGACGGGGGGACGAGCAGTACTTC.